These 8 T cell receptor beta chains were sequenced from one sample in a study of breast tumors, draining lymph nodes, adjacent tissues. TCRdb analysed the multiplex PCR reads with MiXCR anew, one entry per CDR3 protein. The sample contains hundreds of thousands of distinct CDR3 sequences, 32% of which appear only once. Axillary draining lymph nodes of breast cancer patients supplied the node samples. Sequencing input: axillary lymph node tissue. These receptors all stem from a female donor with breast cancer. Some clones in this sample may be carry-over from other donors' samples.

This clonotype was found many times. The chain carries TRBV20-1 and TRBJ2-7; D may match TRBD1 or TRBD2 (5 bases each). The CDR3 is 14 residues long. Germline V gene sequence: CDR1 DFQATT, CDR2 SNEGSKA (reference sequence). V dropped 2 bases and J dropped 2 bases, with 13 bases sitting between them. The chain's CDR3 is CSARNPLGAYEQYF. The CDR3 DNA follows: TGCAGTGCTAGAAACCCGTTGGGGGCCTACGAGCAGTACTTC.

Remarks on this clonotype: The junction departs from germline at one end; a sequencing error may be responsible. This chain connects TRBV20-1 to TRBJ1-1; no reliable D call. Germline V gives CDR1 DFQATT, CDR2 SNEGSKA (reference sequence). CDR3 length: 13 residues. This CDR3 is CSARRVGNTEALF. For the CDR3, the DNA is TGCAGTGCTAGGAGAGTGGGAAACACTGAAGCTCTCTTT.

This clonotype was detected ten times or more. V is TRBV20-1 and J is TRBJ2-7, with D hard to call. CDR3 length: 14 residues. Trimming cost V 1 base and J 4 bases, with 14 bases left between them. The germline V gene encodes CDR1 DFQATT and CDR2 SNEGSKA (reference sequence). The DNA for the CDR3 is TGCAGTGCTAGAGGAGAGACGGTAACTTACGAGCAGTACTTC. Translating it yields CSARGETVTYEQYF.

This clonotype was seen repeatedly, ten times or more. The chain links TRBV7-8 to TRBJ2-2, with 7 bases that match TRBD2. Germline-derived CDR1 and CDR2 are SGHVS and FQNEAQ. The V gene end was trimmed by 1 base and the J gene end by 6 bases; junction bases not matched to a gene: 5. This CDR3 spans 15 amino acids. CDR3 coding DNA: TGTGCCAGCAGCTTAGGGACTAGTGGGGCCGGGGAGCTGTTTTTT. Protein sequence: CASSLGTSGAGELFF.

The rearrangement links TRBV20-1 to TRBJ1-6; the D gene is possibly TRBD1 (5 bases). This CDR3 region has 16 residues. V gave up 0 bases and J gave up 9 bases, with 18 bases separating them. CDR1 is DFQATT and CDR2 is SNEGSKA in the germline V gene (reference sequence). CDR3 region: CSARDGRSRATSPLHF. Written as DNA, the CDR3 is TGCAGTGCTAGAGATGGACGGAGCAGGGCCACTTCACCCCTCCACTTT.

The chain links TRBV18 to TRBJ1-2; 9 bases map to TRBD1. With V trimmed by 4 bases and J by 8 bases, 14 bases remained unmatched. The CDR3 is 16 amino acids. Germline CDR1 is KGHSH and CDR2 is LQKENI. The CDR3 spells CASSLSSDRGIDGYTF. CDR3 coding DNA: TGTGCCAGCTCACTCTCTTCGGACAGGGGCATAGACGGCTACACCTTC.

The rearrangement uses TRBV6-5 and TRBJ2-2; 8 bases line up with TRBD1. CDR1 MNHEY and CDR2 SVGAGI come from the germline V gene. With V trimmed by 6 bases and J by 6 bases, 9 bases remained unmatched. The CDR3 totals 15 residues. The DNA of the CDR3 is TGTGCCAGCAGACCGGGACAGGCCCCGTCCGGGGAGCTGTTTTTT. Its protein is CASRPGQAPSGELFF.

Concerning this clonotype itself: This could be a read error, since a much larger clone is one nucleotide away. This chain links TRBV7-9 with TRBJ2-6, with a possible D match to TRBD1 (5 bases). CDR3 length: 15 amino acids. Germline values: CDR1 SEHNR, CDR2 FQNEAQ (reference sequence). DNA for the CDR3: TGTGCCAGCAGCTCAGCAGGGTCTGGGGCCAACGTCCTGCCTTTC. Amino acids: CASSSAGSGANVLPF. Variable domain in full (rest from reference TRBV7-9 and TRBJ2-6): DTGVSQNPRHKITKRGQNVTFRCDPISEHNRLYWYRQTLGQGPEFLTYFQNEAQLEKSRLLSDRFSAERPKGSFSTLEIQRTEQGDSAMYLCASSSAGSGANVLPFGAGSRLTVL.